A selection of T cell receptor beta chains follows, all from one sample in a study of blood T cell repertoires in COVID-19. Measured with immunoSEQ multiplex PCR; TCRdb has only the in-frame clones, and not every one. The sample records approximately 260,000 clones, 87% being singletons. The specimen sequenced was peripheral blood. Receptors originate from a man in his sixties who had recovered from COVID-19. The CDR3 runs from the conserved cysteine through the conserved F or W.

J,V,CDR3
TRBJ2-7,TRBV20-1,CSASWGRDKQYF
TRBJ1-4,TRBV3-1/TRBV3-2,CASSQPGLRGEKLFF
TRBJ2-7,TRBV6-2/TRBV6-3,CASSYASGSGHEQYF
TRBJ1-1,TRBV5-1,CASRAGVSTEAFF
TRBJ1-2,TRBV4-1,CASSQDGQGNDGYTF
TRBJ2-6,TRBV6-1,CASSERQGYSGANVLTF
TRBJ1-3,TRBV5-6,CASSLDVERLGTGNTIYF
TRBJ2-1,TRBV5-8,CASSLERIEQFF
TRBJ1-5,TRBV6-6,CASSQRRGVQPQHF
TRBJ1-1,TRBV29-1,CSVERSGGVSTEAFF
TRBJ1-2,TRBV5-1,CASSLEQGDGYTF
TRBJ2-2,TRBV29-1,CSVWTENTGELFF
TRBJ1-6,TRBV5-1,CASSLEDRANSPLHF
TRBJ2-7,TRBV2,CASSQRSSYEQYF
TRBJ2-7,TRBV10-2,CASSGTGGSSYEQYF
TRBJ1-3,TRBV5-1,CASSAGSAGNTIYF
TRBJ2-1,TRBV6-5,CASKSRAQRSGEQFF
TRBJ2-1,TRBV3-1/TRBV3-2,CASSLQSGANNEQFF
TRBJ1-2,TRBV19,CASSLSTGEGYGYTF
TRBJ2-5,TRBV30,CAWSPFVETQYF